Shown below are 2 T cell receptor beta chains from a single sample sequenced in a study of cytomegalovirus exposure and HLA in healthy donors. Primers included in the PCR were 60 Vbeta and 13 Jbeta primers. Clones were read by immunoSEQ multiplex PCR, and TCRdb kept only the in-frame ones, dropping some. The data show 110,000 to 150,000 clones, roughly 71% seen once. The source material was PBMCs. Receptor source: a man aged 25 to 40 in good health and CMV-seronegative.

This rearrangement joins TRBV19 to TRBJ2-7; 8 bases align to TRBD1. The germline gives CDR1 LNHDA, CDR2 SQIVND (reference sequence). This CDR3 spans 13 amino acids. The V segment lost 4 bases and the J segment 5 bases; nucleotides outside the gene matches: 4. The CDR3 sequence is CASSRGTGDEQYF. The CDR3 DNA is TGTGCCAGTAGTAGGGGGACAGGCGACGAGCAGTACTTC.

The chain recombines TRBV5-5 with TRBJ1-2; TRBD1 matches 7 bases. This CDR3 region has 15 residues. V gave up 4 bases and J gave up 8 bases; unmatched junction bases: 14. Germline V lookup: CDR1 SGHKS, CDR2 YYEKEE (reference sequence). CDR3 amino acids: CASSPDPGQLLGYTF. The CDR3 nucleotides read TGTGCCAGCAGCCCGGACCCGGGACAGCTTCTGGGCTACACCTTC.